A single sample is the source of the 9 T cell receptor beta chains below, sequenced in a study of T cell repertoires in cytomegalovirus infection. Their cognate antigens are unknown. TCRdb reanalysed the reads using MiXCR and keeps one entry per CDR3 protein. The sample yields around 71,000 distinct CDR3 sequences, more than 20% seen once. Source: CD8+ T cells from cultured PBMCs, taken from culture after CMV antigen stimulation. All receptors derive from a human donor in good health (CMV status not recorded). Some clones in this sample may be carry-over from other donors' samples.

The CDR3 spells CASSLVKVGRDSYGYTF. The CDR3 nucleotides read TGTGCCAGCAGCTTGGTAAAGGTTGGGCGGGACAGCTATGGCTACACCTTC. The V call is TRBV6-1, the J call TRBJ1-2; TRBD1 agrees at 7 bases. J was trimmed by 4 bases and V by 6 bases; bases with no gene match: 17. Germline CDR1 MNHNS, CDR2 SASEGT. This CDR3 contains 17 residues.

The chain combines TRBV27 with TRBJ2-3; tentatively, D is TRBD2 (6 bases). In germline, CDR1 is MNHEY, CDR2 SMNVEV (reference sequence). The V end lost 3 bases, the J end lost 0 bases, and 13 bases lay between the germline ends. This CDR3 has 16 residues. The CDR3 DNA is TGTGCCAGCAGTTTCGGGACTTCAACTAGCACAGATACGCAGTATTTT. It specifies CASSFGTSTSTDTQYF.

V usage is TRBV6-4 and J usage is TRBJ2-7; TRBD1 might be the D (5 bases). This CDR3 spans 17 amino acids. Deletions cut 0 bases from V and 1 base from J, with 16 bases between. In germline, CDR1 is MRHNA, CDR2 SNTAGT. CDR3 nucleotides: TGTGCCAGCAGTGACTCGATAAATAAGGACAAGTCCTACGAGCAGTACTTC. It translates to CASSDSINKDKSYEQYF.

This clonotype has a handful of counts. Written as DNA, the CDR3 is TGTGCCAGCAGTGAGGCTAGCGGGGGGGCCAATGAGCAGTTCTTC. This gives the protein CASSEASGGANEQFF. The J gene is TRBJ2-1, the V gene TRBV6-1; the match to TRBD2 covers 12 bases. The germline CDR1 and CDR2 sequences are MNHNS and SASEGT. The CDR3 contains 15 residues. V gave up 3 bases and J gave up 6 bases; unmatched junction bases: 3.

The chain recombines TRBV6-5 with TRBJ2-7; 8 bases fit TRBD1. Looked up from germline, CDR1 is MNHEY and CDR2 is SVGAGI. The ends lost 4 bases at V and 2 bases at J; junction bases unmatched: 10. There are 16 residues in the CDR3. The CDR3, as DNA: TGTGCCAGCAGTTGGGCGTCAGGGGGCAGGACCTACGAGCAGTACTTC. It specifies CASSWASGGRTYEQYF.

This clonotype was picked up a small number of times. The chain has TRBV4-3 and TRBJ1-4; 9 bases agree with TRBD1. V lost 4 bases to trimming and J lost 5 bases; unmatched junction nucleotides: 2. This CDR3 region has 14 residues. Germline lookup yields CDR1 LGHNA and CDR2 YSLEER. The CDR3 region has the DNA TGCGCCAGCAGCCCGGGACAGGGAAATGAAAAACTGTTTTTT. It encodes CASSPGQGNEKLFF.

This sequence joins TRBV7-2 and TRBJ2-7; the D gene could be TRBD1 or TRBD2 (5 bases each). Germline V gives CDR1 SGHTA, CDR2 FQGNSA. With 6 bases removed from V and 5 bases from J, the gap between germline ends came to 20 bases. The CDR3 loop spans 15 amino acids. CDR3 sequence (DNA): TGTGCCAGCAGTAGACCGGGACCCCGGGGCGACGAGCAGTACTTC. It is translated as CASSRPGPRGDEQYF.

The chain employs TRBV6-1 and TRBJ2-7; 8 bases fit TRBD1. The germline CDR1 and CDR2 sequences are MNHNS and SASEGT. V lost 7 bases and J lost 3; bases outside the gene matches: 8. This CDR3 comprises 14 residues. CDR3 loop: CASTRDRSGYEQYF. The DNA of the CDR3 is TGTGCCAGCACCCGGGACAGGTCGGGCTACGAGCAGTACTTC.

This chain joins TRBV12-3 or TRBV12-4 and TRBJ1-1; D is uncertain. The CDR3 has 12 residues. The germline V and J ends were trimmed by 1 base and 4 bases, with 4 bases remaining between them. This CDR3 is CASSLGTTEAFF. CDR3 DNA: TGTGCCAGCAGTTTAGGAACCACTGAAGCTTTCTTT.